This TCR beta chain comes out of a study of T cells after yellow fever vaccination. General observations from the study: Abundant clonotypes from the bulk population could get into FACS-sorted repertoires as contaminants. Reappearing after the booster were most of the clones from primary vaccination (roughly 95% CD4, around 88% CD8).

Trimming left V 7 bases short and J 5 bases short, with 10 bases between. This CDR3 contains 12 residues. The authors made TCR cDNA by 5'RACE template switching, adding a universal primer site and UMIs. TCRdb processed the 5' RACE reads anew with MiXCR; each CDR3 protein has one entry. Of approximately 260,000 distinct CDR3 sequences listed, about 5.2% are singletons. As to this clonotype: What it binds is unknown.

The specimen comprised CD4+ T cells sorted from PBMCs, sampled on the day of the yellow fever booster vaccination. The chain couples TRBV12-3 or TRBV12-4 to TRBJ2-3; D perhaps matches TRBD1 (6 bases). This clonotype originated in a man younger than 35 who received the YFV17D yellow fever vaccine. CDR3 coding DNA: TGTGCCAGCATTGAGGGGGTAGATACGCAGTATTTT. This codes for CASIEGVDTQYF.